The 11 T cell receptor beta chains below come from one sample, sequenced in a study of blood T cell repertoires in COVID-19. Sequencing was performed with immunoSEQ multiplex PCR; in TCRdb, only in-frame clones are kept and a portion is missing. Here the sample spans approximately 300,000 clones, more than 90% being singletons. Sequences were obtained from PBMCs or T cells enriched from blood (not recorded which). The receptors come from a woman under 40 who had recovered from COVID-19.

The chain couples TRBV4-3 to TRBJ2-5; 8 bases agree with TRBD1. Germline V CDR1 and CDR2: LGHNA, YSLEER. The V segment lost 0 bases and the J segment 5 bases; nucleotides outside the gene matches: 8. CDR3 length: 16 residues. The DNA for the CDR3 is TGCGCCAGCAGCCAAGAAGTCCAGGGGGCTTTTGAGACCCAGTACTTC. Residues: CASSQEVQGAFETQYF.

The V and J genes are TRBV29-1 and TRBJ2-3, with a weak D call TRBD2 (5 bases). The CDR3 totals 14 residues. From germline, CDR1 is SQVTM and CDR2 ANQGSEA. The V end was cut by 7 bases, the J end by 0 bases, with 14 bases between. The CDR3 sequence is CSAAGLHSTDTQYF. The DNA of the CDR3 is TGCAGCGCGGCGGGTCTCCATAGCACAGATACGCAGTATTTT.

The gene calls are TRBV7-8 and TRBJ2-5; a weak D match, TRBD2 (6 bases). Trimming left V 6 bases short and J 5 bases short, with 16 bases between. CDR1 and CDR2 (germline): SGHVS, FQNEAQ. The CDR3 has 14 amino acids. In nucleotides, the CDR3 is TGTGCCAGCAGTCAGGCGGGAAATGTGGAGACCCAGTACTTC. Translation: CASSQAGNVETQYF.

V and J are TRBV4-1 and TRBJ1-2; a possible D gene is TRBD1 (6 bases). CDR1 and CDR2 from the germline V gene are MGHRA and YSYEKL. The CDR3 sequence is 14 residues long. Trimming removed 0 bases from V and 6 bases from J, with 11 bases in between. The CDR3 sequence is CASSQDRGAHGYTF. In DNA form, the CDR3 reads TGCGCCAGCAGCCAAGACAGGGGCGCTCATGGCTACACCTTC.

The chain uses TRBV7-2 and TRBJ2-6; tentative D call: TRBD2 (5 bases). The CDR3 has 16 amino acids. Germline V gives CDR1 SGHTA, CDR2 FQGNSA. The ends were cut back, 6 bases at V and 0 bases at J, with 12 bases in the middle. The CDR3 here is CASRLLVDSGANVLTF. CDR3 DNA: TGTGCCAGCAGATTACTAGTCGACTCTGGGGCCAACGTCCTGACTTTC.

This clone has only a few counts. The CDR3 DNA reads TGTGCCAGTAGGGAGCGGGGCCGTACCGAGCAGTACTTC. It is translated as CASRERGRTEQYF. V gene TRBV11-2 combines with J gene TRBJ2-7; 7 bases agree with TRBD2. The CDR3 runs 13 residues. CDR1 is SGHAT and CDR2 is FQNNGV in the germline V gene. V lost 9 bases, J lost 6 bases, and 11 bases stayed unmatched.

The rearrangement joins TRBV3-1 (or the pseudogene TRBV3-2) to TRBJ1-5; tentatively, D is TRBD1 (5 bases). The CDR3 runs 16 residues. Germline V CDR1 and CDR2: LGHDT, YNNKEL (reference sequence). V dropped 1 base and J dropped 0 bases, with 10 bases sitting between them. The CDR3 here is CASSQVRQGSNQPQHF. The CDR3 bases are TGTGCCAGCAGCCAAGTGCGGCAGGGTAGCAATCAGCCCCAGCATTTT.

The V and J genes are TRBV5-1 and TRBJ2-3, with D perhaps TRBD2 (5 bases). The CDR3 has 13 residues. Trimming shortened V by 5 bases and J by 5 bases, and 12 bases separated the two germline ends. Germline loops: CDR1 SGHRS, CDR2 YFSETQ. The chain's CDR3 is CASRGSGRDTQYF. For the CDR3, the DNA is TGCGCCAGCAGGGGTAGTGGGAGAGATACGCAGTATTTT.

The chain uses TRBV12-2 and TRBJ2-7; TRBD2, the table's D call, lacks a check against the DNA. TRBV12-2 corresponds to a pseudogene. This CDR3 has 15 amino acids. The DNA of the CDR3 is TGTGCAAGTCGCTTAGGACTAGGGCCTTCCTACGAGCAGTACTTC. Translated: CASRLGLGPSYEQYF.

In DNA, the CDR3 is TGTGCCAGCAGCCCCGGAGGGGTGACCGCAGGGGAGCTGTTTTTT. It yields the protein CASSPGGVTAGELFF. The chain uses TRBV11-3 and TRBJ2-2; D is perhaps TRBD2 (6 bases). V lost 5 bases, J lost 8 bases, and 18 bases lay in between. Germline V gene lookup returns CDR1 SGHNT and CDR2 YENEEA. The CDR3 length is 15 residues.

The rearrangement links TRBV6-2 or TRBV6-3 to TRBJ2-7; TRBD2 might be the D (7 bases). This CDR3 contains 16 residues. The V end was cut by 6 bases, the J end by 7 bases, with 25 bases between. The V gene's germline CDR1 is MNHEY and CDR2 SVGEGT. The CDR3 here is CASSLPGRGPALEQYF. The CDR3 DNA follows: TGTGCCAGCAGCCTTCCGGGGCGGGGGCCCGCCTTGGAGCAGTACTTC.